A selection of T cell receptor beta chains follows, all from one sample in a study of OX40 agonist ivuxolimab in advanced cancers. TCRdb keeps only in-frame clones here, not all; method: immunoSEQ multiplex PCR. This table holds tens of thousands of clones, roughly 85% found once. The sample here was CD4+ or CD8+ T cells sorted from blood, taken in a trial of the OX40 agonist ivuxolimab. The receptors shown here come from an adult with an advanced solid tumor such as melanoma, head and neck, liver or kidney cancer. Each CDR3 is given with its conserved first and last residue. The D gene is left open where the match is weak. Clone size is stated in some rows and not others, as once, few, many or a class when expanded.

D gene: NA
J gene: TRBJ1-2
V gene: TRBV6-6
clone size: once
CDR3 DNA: TGTGCCAGCAGTTTACCCCAGGACTATGGCTACACCTTC
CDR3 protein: CASSLPQDYGYTF

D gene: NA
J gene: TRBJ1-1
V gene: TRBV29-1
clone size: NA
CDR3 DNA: TGCAGCGTTGAAGAGACAGTCCTCACTGAAGCTTTCTTT
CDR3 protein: CSVEETVLTEAFF

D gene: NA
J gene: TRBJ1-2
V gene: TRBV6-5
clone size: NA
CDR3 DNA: TGTGCCAGCAGACCCCTTGGAGGGGCTGGCTACACCTTC
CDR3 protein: CASRPLGGAGYTF

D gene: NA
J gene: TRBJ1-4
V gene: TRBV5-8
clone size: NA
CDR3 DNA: TGTGCCAGCAGCTTGTTGTCAACAGGGTTGGCAACTAATGAAAAACTGTTTTTT
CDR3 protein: CASSLLSTGLATNEKLFF

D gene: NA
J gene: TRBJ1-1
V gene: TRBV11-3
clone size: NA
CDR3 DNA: TGTGCCAGCAGCTTAAGAGGCACTGAAGCTTTCTTT
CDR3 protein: CASSLRGTEAFF

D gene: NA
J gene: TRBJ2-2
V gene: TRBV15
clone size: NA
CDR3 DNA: TGTGCCACCAGACGACATCCCGGGCGCTACACCGGGGAGCTGTTTTTT
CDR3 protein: CATRRHPGRYTGELFF

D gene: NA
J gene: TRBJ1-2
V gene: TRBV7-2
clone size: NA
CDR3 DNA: TGTGCCAGCAGCCCGGACGCCTATGGCTACACCTTC
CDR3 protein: CASSPDAYGYTF

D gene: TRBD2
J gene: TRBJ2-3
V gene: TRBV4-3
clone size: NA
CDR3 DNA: TGCGCCAGCAGCCAAGAGGCAGCGGGGGACACAGATACGCAGTATTTT
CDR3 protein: CASSQEAAGDTDTQYF

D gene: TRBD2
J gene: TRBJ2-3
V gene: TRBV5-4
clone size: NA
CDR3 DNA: TGTGCCAGCAGCTCCGGGACTAGCGGGAGTTATACGCAGTATTTT
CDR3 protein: CASSSGTSGSYTQYF

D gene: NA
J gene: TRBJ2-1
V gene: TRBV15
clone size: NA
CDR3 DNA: TGTGCCACCAGCAGAGATACCCGGGAGCAGTTCTTC
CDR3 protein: CATSRDTREQFF

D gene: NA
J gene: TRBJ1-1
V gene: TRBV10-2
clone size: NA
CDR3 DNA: TGCGCCAGCAGGGGGGAGGTTGAAGCTTTCTTT
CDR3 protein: CASRGEVEAFF

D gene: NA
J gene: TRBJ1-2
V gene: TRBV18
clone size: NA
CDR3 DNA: TGTGCCAGCTCACCTCCCTATGGCAGGACCTATGGCTACACCTTC
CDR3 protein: CASSPPYGRTYGYTF

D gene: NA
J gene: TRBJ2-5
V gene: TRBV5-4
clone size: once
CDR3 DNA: TGTGCCAGCAGCTCCCCTTACCGCCACCCGTACCAAGAGACCCAGTACTTC
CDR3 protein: CASSSPYRHPYQETQYF

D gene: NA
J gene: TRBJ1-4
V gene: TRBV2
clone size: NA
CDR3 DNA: TGTGCCAGCGGGCGCCCCGGGGAAAAACTGTTTTTT
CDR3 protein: CASGRPGEKLFF

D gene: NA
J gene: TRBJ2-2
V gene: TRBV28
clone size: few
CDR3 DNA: TGTGCCAGCAGTCCCCGGCTTAACGGGGAGCTGTTTTTT
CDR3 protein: CASSPRLNGELFF

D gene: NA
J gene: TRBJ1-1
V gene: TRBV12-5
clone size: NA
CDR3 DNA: TGTGCTAGTGGTTTGGGTGGCTTCCGCCTAAGAGGGGAGGCTGAAGCTTTCTTT
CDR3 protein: CASGLGGFRLRGEAEAFF

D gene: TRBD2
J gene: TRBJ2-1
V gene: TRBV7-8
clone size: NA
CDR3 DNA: TGTGCCAGCAGCCCGCGCCGGGGCCTAGCGGGCCTGAATAGGGAGCAGTTCTTC
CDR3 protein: CASSPRRGLAGLNREQFF

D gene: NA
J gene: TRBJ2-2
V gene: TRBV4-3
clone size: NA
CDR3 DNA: TGCGCCAGCAGCCCCAGCCCCGGGGTCCCCACCGGGGAGCTGTTTTTT
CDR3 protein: CASSPSPGVPTGELFF

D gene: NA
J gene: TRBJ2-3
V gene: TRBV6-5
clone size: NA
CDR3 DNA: TGTGCCAGCAGCCGCTCAAAGAACACAGATACGCAGTATTTT
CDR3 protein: CASSRSKNTDTQYF

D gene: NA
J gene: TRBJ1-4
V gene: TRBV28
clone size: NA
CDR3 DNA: TGTGCCACCCTTGGCAGGGAGGAAGAAAAACTGTTTTTT
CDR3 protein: CATLGREEEKLFF

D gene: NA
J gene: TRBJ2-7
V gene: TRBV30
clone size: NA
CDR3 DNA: TGTGCCTGGGTTTCAGGGTACGAGCAGTACTTC
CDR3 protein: CAWVSGYEQYF

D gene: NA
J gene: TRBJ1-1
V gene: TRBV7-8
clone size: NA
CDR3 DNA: TGTGCCAGCAGCTTACCACTCCGCTCTGAAGCTTTCTTT
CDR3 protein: CASSLPLRSEAFF

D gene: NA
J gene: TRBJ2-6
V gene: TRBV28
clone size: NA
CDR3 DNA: TGTGCCAGCAGTCCCCCCTTCTCTGGGGCCAACGTCCTGACTTTC
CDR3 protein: CASSPPFSGANVLTF

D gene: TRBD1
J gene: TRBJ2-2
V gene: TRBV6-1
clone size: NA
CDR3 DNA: TGTGCCAGCAGGGGACAGGGAACGAGCACCGGGGAGCTGTTTTTT
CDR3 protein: CASRGQGTSTGELFF

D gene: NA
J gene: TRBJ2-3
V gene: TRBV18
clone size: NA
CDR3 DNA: TGTGCCAGCTCACCAGCCGATTCTTCGGATACGCAGTATTTT
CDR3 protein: CASSPADSSDTQYF

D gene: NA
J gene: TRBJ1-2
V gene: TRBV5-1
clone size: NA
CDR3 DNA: TGCGCCAGCAGCTACATAAGGGAAGGGGATGGCTACACCTTC
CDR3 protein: CASSYIREGDGYTF

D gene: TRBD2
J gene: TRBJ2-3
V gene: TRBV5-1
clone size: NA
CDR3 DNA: TGCGCCAGCAGCACCGGACTAGCGGCTAGCACAGATACGCAGTATTTT
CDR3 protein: CASSTGLAASTDTQYF

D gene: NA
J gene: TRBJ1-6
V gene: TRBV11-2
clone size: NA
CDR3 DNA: TGTGCCAGCAGCTTCGGACCGACGGGTTCACCCCTCCACTTT
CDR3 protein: CASSFGPTGSPLHF

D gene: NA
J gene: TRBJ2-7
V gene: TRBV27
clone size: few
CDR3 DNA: TGTGCCAGCAGTTTATGGTCAGGAGGCTACGAGCAGTACTTC
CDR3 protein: CASSLWSGGYEQYF

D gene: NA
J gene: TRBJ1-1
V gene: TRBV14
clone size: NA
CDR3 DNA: TGTGCCAGCAGTTCGAACACTGAAGCTTTCTTT
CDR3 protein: CASSSNTEAFF

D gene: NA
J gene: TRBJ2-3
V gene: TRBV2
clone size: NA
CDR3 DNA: TGTGCCAGCAGTGTACAAGGGGCTCGGGGCACAGATACGCAGTATTTT
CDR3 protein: CASSVQGARGTDTQYF

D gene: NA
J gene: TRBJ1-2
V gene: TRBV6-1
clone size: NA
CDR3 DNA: TGTGCCAGCAGTGAATACCGGGGGGCGGACTATGGCTACACCTTC
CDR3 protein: CASSEYRGADYGYTF

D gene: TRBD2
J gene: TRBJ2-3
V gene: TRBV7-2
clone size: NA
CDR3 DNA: TGTGCCAGCAGCGTCCAACTAGCGAACGTCCCGCAGTATTTT
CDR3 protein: CASSVQLANVPQYF

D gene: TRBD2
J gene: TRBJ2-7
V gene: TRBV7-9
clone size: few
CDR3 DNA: TGTGCCAGCAGCTTCCCTAGCGGGGGGACCTACGAGCAGTACTTC
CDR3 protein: CASSFPSGGTYEQYF

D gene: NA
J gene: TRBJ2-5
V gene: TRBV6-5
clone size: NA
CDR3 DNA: TGTGCCAGCAGCCCCCCGGGGCGGCGAGAGACCCAGTACTTC
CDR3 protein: CASSPPGRRETQYF

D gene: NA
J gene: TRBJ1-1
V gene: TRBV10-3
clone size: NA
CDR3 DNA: TGTGCCATCAGTGAGCAGGGTCAGAACACTGAAGCTTTCTTT
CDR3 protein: CAISEQGQNTEAFF

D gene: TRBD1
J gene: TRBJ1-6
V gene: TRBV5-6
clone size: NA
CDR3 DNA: TGTGCCAGCAGCTTGTTCGGGACAGTCTCCTATAATTCACCCCTCCACTTT
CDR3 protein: CASSLFGTVSYNSPLHF